The 20 T cell receptor beta chains below all came from one sample that was sequenced in a study of T cells and Merkel cell carcinoma outcomes. TCRdb's table, derived via immunoSEQ multiplex PCR, lists solely in-frame clones and lacks some. The table lists over 10,000 clones, roughly 96% of them singletons, with approximately 1% in the top ten. Sequencing was carried out using tumor tissue from Merkel cell carcinoma. These receptors were collected from a human donor with Merkel cell carcinoma.

The chain combines TRBV7-9 with TRBJ1-2; D gene ambiguous. CDR1 and CDR2 from the germline V gene are SEHNR and FQNEAQ (reference sequence). Trimming cost V 1 base and J 6 bases, with 9 bases left between them. The length of the CDR3 is 13 residues. The CDR3 loop reads CASSLGVSDGYTF. The CDR3 DNA sequence: TGTGCCAGCAGCTTAGGGGTATCGGATGGCTACACCTTC. The full variable domain, rest sourced from reference TRBV7-9 and TRBJ1-2, is DTGVSQNPRHKITKRGQNVTFRCDPISEHNRLYWYRQTLGQGPEFLTYFQNEAQLEKSRLLSDRFSAERPKGSFSTLEIQRTEQGDSAMYLCASSLGVSDGYTFGSGTRLTVV.

The rearrangement joins TRBV5-1 to TRBJ2-7; D is ambiguous. This CDR3 has 15 residues. Germline V lookup: CDR1 SGHRS, CDR2 YFSETQ. Trimming took 0 bases from V and 0 from J, leaving 10 bases between them. As DNA, the CDR3 is TGCGCCAGCAGCTTGGAACCTTCGAGCTCCTACGAGCAGTACTTC. Amino acids: CASSLEPSSSYEQYF.

The gene calls are TRBV7-9 and TRBJ2-3; D may correspond to TRBD1 or TRBD2 (6 bases each). The germline gives CDR1 SEHNR, CDR2 FQNEAQ (reference sequence). The germline V and J ends were trimmed by 6 bases and 0 bases, with 13 bases remaining between them. CDR3 length: 15 residues. The chain's CDR3 is CASSPGEVSTDTQYF. Here the CDR3 DNA reads TGTGCCAGCAGTCCAGGGGAGGTCAGCACAGATACGCAGTATTTT.

The V gene is TRBV5-1, the J gene TRBJ1-1; no firm D call. Germline values: CDR1 SGHRS, CDR2 YFSETQ. The length of the CDR3 is 15 residues. V lost 0 bases, J lost 6 bases, and 15 bases lay in between. DNA of the CDR3: TGCGCCAGCAGCTTGGATAGCGGGTTCCTCGCTGAAGCTTTCTTT. Translation: CASSLDSGFLAEAFF.

The chain links TRBV11-2 to TRBJ2-3; 11 bases are a match to TRBD2. CDR1 and CDR2 (germline): SGHAT, FQNNGV. Losses at the gene ends were 6 bases for V and 4 bases for J; bases not matched to a gene: 9. The CDR3 covers 16 residues. The DNA for the CDR3 is TGTGCCAGCAGGACCATTAGCGGGAGGGATGCAGATACGCAGTATTTT. Residues: CASRTISGRDADTQYF.

CDR3 bases: TGTGCCAGCAGCTACGATTATGCCTACAATGAGCAGTTCTTC. It encodes CASSYDYAYNEQFF. The rearrangement joins TRBV7-9 to TRBJ2-1; no clear D gene. The germline CDR1 and CDR2 sequences are SEHNR and FQNEAQ (reference sequence). The V end was cut by 4 bases, the J end by 2 bases, with 9 bases between. This CDR3 comprises 14 residues.

The chain is built from TRBV29-1 and TRBJ1-2, with 7 nucleotides matching TRBD1. Looked up from germline, CDR1 is SQVTM and CDR2 is ANQGSEA. The V segment lost 3 bases and the J segment 8 bases; nucleotides outside the gene matches: 12. This CDR3 has 14 amino acids. CDR3 region: CSVEIGAGGSGYTF. The CDR3 bases are TGCAGCGTTGAGATTGGGGCAGGGGGGTCGGGCTACACCTTC. Supplemented by reference TRBV29-1 and TRBJ1-2, the full variable domain reads SAVISQKPSRDICQRGTSLTIQCQVDSQVTMMFWYRQQPGQSLTLIATANQGSEATYESGFVIDKFPISRPNLTFSTLTVSNMSPEDSSIYLCSVEIGAGGSGYTFGSGTRLTVV.

The rearrangement uses TRBV30 and TRBJ1-2, with 7 positions matching TRBD1. The CDR3 totals 12 residues. CDR1 is GTSNPN, CDR2 SVGIG, per germline (reference sequence). J was trimmed by 4 bases and V by 1 base; bases with no gene match: 0. Written as DNA, the CDR3 is TGTGCCTGGAGTGCAGGGGGCTATGGCTACACCTTC. Its protein is CAWSAGGYGYTF.

This rearrangement joins TRBV25-1 to TRBJ2-3; TRBD2 is a possible D gene (5 bases). The CDR3 sequence is 13 residues long. V was pared by 8 bases and J by 4 bases, with 13 bases between. Germline-derived CDR1 and CDR2 are MGHDK and SYGVNS. CDR3 loop: CASEGWAADTQYF. The CDR3 DNA is TGTGCCAGCGAGGGTTGGGCCGCAGATACGCAGTATTTT.

The chain recombines TRBV5-1 with TRBJ2-5, with D tentatively TRBD2 (6 bases). The ends were cut back, 2 bases at V and 6 bases at J, with 17 bases in the middle. Germline V gene data show CDR1 as SGHRS and CDR2 as YFSETQ. This CDR3 spans 15 amino acids. CDR3 nucleotides: TGCGCCAGCAGCTTAGGTGTCTGGGGAGGAAAGACCCAGTACTTC. As protein: CASSLGVWGGKTQYF.

This chain links TRBV6-5 with TRBJ2-7; the match to TRBD1 covers 10 bases. In germline, CDR1 is MNHEY, CDR2 SVGAGI. This CDR3 has 14 amino acids. Trimming cost V 8 bases and J 6 bases; bases outside gene matches: 10. This chain's CDR3 is CASGYRDRGGEQYF. The CDR3 coding sequence is TGTGCCAGCGGATACCGGGACAGGGGTGGCGAGCAGTACTTC.

The chain combines TRBV11-3 with TRBJ2-7, with 8 bases lining up with TRBD1. V dropped 5 bases and J dropped 3; count of bases not matched to a gene: 15. The CDR3 totals 17 residues. CDR1 and CDR2 from the germline V gene are SGHNT and YENEEA. The CDR3 region has the DNA TGTGCCAGCAGCCCCTCCGGACAGGGCAATACGGGCTACGAGCAGTACTTC. Translating it yields CASSPSGQGNTGYEQYF.

The V and J genes are TRBV9 and TRBJ2-3, with 10 bases aligning to TRBD2. The germline V gene has CDR1 SGDLS and CDR2 YYNGEE. J lost 6 bases, V lost 2 bases, and 3 bases had no gene match. CDR3 length equals 14 residues. The CDR3 region has the DNA TGTGCCAGCAGCGTGGGGACTAGCGTTGATACGCAGTATTTT. Its protein is CASSVGTSVDTQYF.

This clone has just one count. The chain employs TRBV5-4 and TRBJ2-5; 7 nucleotides line up with TRBD1. Germline CDR1 reads SGHNT; CDR2 reads YYREEE (reference sequence). Unmatched junction bases numbered 2, after V lost 4 bases and J lost 2 bases. This CDR3 region has 13 residues. The CDR3 loop reads CASSPGQQETQYF. CDR3 DNA: TGTGCCAGCAGCCCGGGACAGCAAGAGACCCAGTACTTC.

The V gene is TRBV19, the J gene TRBJ2-5; D may be TRBD2 (6 bases). The V end was cut by 3 bases, the J end by 5 bases, with 13 bases between. The CDR3 totals 14 residues. Germline V gene sequence: CDR1 LNHDA, CDR2 SQIVND (reference sequence). Written as DNA, the CDR3 is TGTGCCAGTAGTATTGAGACGGGAGTGGAGACCCAGTACTTC. Protein: CASSIETGVETQYF.

Details on this clone: Mismatch with germline at one junction end may stem from a read error. This chain connects TRBV18 to TRBJ2-7, with a possible D match to TRBD2 (7 bases). The germline V gene has CDR1 KGHSH and CDR2 LQKENI. The CDR3 is made up of 14 amino acids. CDR3 amino acids: CASSLRGASYEQYF. CDR3 DNA sequence: TGTGCTAGCTCTCTCCGGGGGGCCTCCTACGAGCAGTACTTC. The variable domain in full, with the rest retrieved from reference TRBV18 and TRBJ2-7, is NAGVMQNPRHLVRRRGQEARLRCSPMKGHSHVYWYRQLPEEGLKFMVYLQKENIIDESGMPKERFSAEFPKEGPSILRIQQVVRGDSAAYFCASSLRGASYEQYFGPGTRLTVT.

This chain joins TRBV4-1 and TRBJ1-3, with TRBD1 matching 7 bases. Germline V gene data show CDR1 as MGHRA and CDR2 as YSYEKL. The V segment lost 4 bases and the J segment 8 bases; nucleotides outside the gene matches: 14. The CDR3 sequence is 16 residues long. DNA of the CDR3: TGCGCCAGCAGCCCGGAGGGGGCCGGGTCGTCAGACACCATATATTTT. Translated, it gives CASSPEGAGSSDTIYF.

The chain joins TRBV5-6 to TRBJ1-2, with D possibly being TRBD1 (5 bases). Germline V CDR1 and CDR2: SGHDT, YYEEEE. There are 14 residues in the CDR3. V was clipped by 6 bases and J by 5 bases, with 17 bases between them. CDR3 sequence reads: CASTTRGPLYGYTF. CDR3 coding DNA: TGTGCCAGCACCACCCGGGGCCCCTTATATGGCTACACCTTC.

The sample holds one count of this clone. The V call is TRBV30, the J call TRBJ1-1; D is possibly TRBD1 (6 bases). This CDR3 spans 12 amino acids. Trimming removed 3 bases at V and 3 bases at J, with 8 bases between. CDR1 and CDR2 (germline): GTSNPN, SVGIG (reference sequence). As DNA, the CDR3 is TGTGCCTGGAGCACAGGGCACACTGAAGCTTTCTTT. Its protein is CAWSTGHTEAFF.

V usage is TRBV28 and J usage is TRBJ2-3; the D gene is possibly TRBD2 (7 bases). Looked up from germline, CDR1 is MDHEN and CDR2 is SYDVKM. CDR3 length equals 16 residues. The V and J ends lost 7 bases and 0 bases respectively, with 17 bases between them. CDR3 amino acids: CASKKQGAGSTDTQYF. The CDR3 bases are TGTGCCAGCAAAAAACAGGGAGCGGGAAGCACAGATACGCAGTATTTT.